This T cell receptor (beta chain) comes out of a study of blood T cell repertoires in COVID-19. Overall study context: Samples came from the United States, Italy and Spain, spanning acute and convalescent COVID-19. PBMCs, B-cell-depleted T cells, or T cells were the source of the cDNA or gDNA that made up the material.

Source study methods: Reference gene primer amplification gave estimated nucleated cell counts. Data came from immunoSEQ multiplex PCR; TCRdb stores just in-frame clones and leaves some out. V and J calls and clone size are those listed in that table; D and trimming were worked out from the DNA. Among 95,000 to 150,000 clones listed, approximately 85% were seen once. The CDR3 spans 17 residues. With V trimmed by 3 bases and J by 0 bases, 9 bases remained unmatched. CDR1 and CDR2 (germline): LNHDA, SQIVND (reference sequence). This TCR was sampled from a man at least 80 years old with active or convalescent COVID-19. The J gene is TRBJ1-2, the V gene TRBV19; 8 bases line up with TRBD1. The sample taken for sequencing was peripheral blood. The DNA for the CDR3 is TGTGCCAGTAGTATCTCGACAGGGGACCCAGCTAACTATGGCTACACCTTC. It codes for CASSISTGDPANYGYTF.